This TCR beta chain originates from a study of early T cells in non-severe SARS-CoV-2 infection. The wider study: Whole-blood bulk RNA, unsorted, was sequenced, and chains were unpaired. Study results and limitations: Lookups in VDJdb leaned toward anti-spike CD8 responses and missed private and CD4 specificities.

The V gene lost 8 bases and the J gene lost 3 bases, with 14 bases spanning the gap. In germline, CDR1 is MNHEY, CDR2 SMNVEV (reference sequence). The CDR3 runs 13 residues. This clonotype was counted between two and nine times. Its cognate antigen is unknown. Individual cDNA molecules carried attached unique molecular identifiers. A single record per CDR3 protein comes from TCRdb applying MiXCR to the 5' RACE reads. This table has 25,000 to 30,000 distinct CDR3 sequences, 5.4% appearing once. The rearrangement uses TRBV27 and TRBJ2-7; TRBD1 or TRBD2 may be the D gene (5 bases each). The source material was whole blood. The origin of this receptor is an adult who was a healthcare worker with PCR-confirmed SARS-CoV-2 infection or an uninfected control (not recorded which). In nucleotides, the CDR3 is TGTGCCAGCGGGGCCCGGGGATTCTACGAGCAGTACTTC. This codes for CASGARGFYEQYF.